The clone carrying this TCR beta chain occurred a few times. Its target is unknown. The sample originates from a study of CD8+ T cells in alopecia areata. Study information: Oral tofacitinib (5 to 10 mg twice daily) was administered to treated patients.

TCR sequencing used cDNA made by reverse transcription of extracted RNA. The repertoire was sequenced with immunoSEQ multiplex PCR; TCRdb's copy has only in-frame clones and lacks some. This table holds 110,000 or so clones, roughly 50% found once. General study results and limits: Scalp clonality and expanded CD8+ clones among the top 100 were significantly decreased by tofacitinib.

Germline V gene lookup returns CDR1 SEHNR and CDR2 FQNEAQ (reference sequence). With 5 bases clipped from V and 1 base from J, the junction kept 16 bases outside the gene matches. This CDR3 comprises 19 residues. Treatment defined: oral pan-JAK inhibitor, 5-10 mg twice daily. Cell sorting was applied to PBMCs, and CD4+ and CD8+ T cells were collected. The TCR sequence derives from a human donor with alopecia areata. The chain combines TRBV7-9 with TRBJ2-3, with 9 bases that match TRBD1. The source material was CD8+ T cells sorted from blood, sampled at week 4, from a patient treated with tofacitinib. CDR3 loop: CASSPSPGTGPRGTDTQYF. CDR3 sequence (DNA): TGTGCCAGCAGCCCGTCCCCCGGGACAGGGCCGAGGGGCACAGATACGCAGTATTTT.